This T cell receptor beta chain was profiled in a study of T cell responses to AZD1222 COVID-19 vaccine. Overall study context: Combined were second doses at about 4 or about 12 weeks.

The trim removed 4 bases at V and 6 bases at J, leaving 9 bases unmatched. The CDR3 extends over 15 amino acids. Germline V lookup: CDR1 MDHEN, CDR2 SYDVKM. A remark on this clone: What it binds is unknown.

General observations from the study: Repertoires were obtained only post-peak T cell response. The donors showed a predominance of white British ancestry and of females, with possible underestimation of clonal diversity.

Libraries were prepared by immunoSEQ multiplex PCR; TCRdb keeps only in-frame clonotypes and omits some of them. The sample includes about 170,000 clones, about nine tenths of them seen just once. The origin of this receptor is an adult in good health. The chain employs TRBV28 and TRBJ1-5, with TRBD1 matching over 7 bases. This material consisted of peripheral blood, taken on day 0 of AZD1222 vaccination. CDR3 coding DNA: TGTGCCAGCAGTTCGCCGAGAGGGGGCAGTCAGCCCCAGCATTTT. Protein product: CASSSPRGGSQPQHF.